These T cell receptor beta chains were read from a single sample in a study of blood T cell repertoires in COVID-19. The data were produced by immunoSEQ multiplex PCR, yet TCRdb's version contains in-frame clones alone and is incomplete. The data hold hundreds of thousands of clones, with around 87% observed a single time. Sequenced input: PBMCs or T cells enriched from blood (not recorded which). The receptor source for this set is a woman aged 18-29 years with acute COVID-19. Both conserved end residues are part of each CDR3. D genes are given only for firm matches. For some rows the clone size is stated as once, few or many, or as a class when expanded; others skip it.

V	length	size	J	D	DNA	CDR3
TRBV27	15	once	TRBJ2-5	TRBD1	TGTGCCAGCAGTCAGGGGACAGGGGTCCCGGAGACCCAGTACTTC	CASSQGTGVPETQYF
TRBV2	15	.	TRBJ1-6	TRBD1	TGTGCCAGCATCCGAGAGACAGGGCGTGATTCACCCCTCCACTTT	CASIRETGRDSPLHF
TRBV19	16	.	TRBJ1-1	.	TGTGCCAGTAGTATACGAGAGGGTATCATGAACACTGAAGCTTTCTTT	CASSIREGIMNTEAFF
TRBV19	15	.	TRBJ2-7	TRBD2	TGTGCCAGTAGTAAGGGACTAGCGGGAGGCTACGAGCAGTACTTC	CASSKGLAGGYEQYF
TRBV6-5	15	.	TRBJ2-1	.	TGTGCCAGCAGTTACGCCCCCGGGTCAGTTTATGAGCAGTTCTTC	CASSYAPGSVYEQFF
TRBV6-1	17	.	TRBJ1-4	.	TGTGCCAGCAGTGAAGCTTGGGGGCTTGGAACTAATGAAAAACTGTTTTTT	CASSEAWGLGTNEKLFF
TRBV27	18	.	TRBJ2-3	.	TGTGCCAGCAGTTTTGGGTTCGTTAGTGGGAGGATTTCGAATACGCAGTATTTT	CASSFGFVSGRISNTQYF
TRBV7-9	13	.	TRBJ1-3	TRBD1	TGTGCCAGCCACAACAGGGGGGGAAACACCATATATTTT	CASHNRGGNTIYF
TRBV30	14	.	TRBJ1-6	.	TGTGCCTGGAGTAGAGGACAGCGGAATTCACCCCTCCACTTT	CAWSRGQRNSPLHF
TRBV18	14	.	TRBJ2-1	.	TGTGCCAGCTCACCGGGCCAGGGGTACAATGAGCAGTTCTTC	CASSPGQGYNEQFF
TRBV6-6	12	.	TRBJ2-7	.	TGTGCCAGCAGGACAGACTCCTACGAGCAGTACTTC	CASRTDSYEQYF
TRBV3-1/TRBV3-2	16	few	TRBJ1-5	TRBD1	TGTGCCAGCAGCCCTAAGGGGGGACAGGACTATCAGCCCCAGCATTTT	CASSPKGGQDYQPQHF
TRBV7-9	14	once	TRBJ1-6	TRBD1	TGTGCCAGCAGCACCGGGACAGATAATTCACCCCTCCACTTT	CASSTGTDNSPLHF
TRBV6-1	16	few	TRBJ2-2	TRBD2	TGTGCCAGCAGTGAAGCGGGACTAACGAACACCGGGGAGCTGTTTTTT	CASSEAGLTNTGELFF
TRBV4-1	16	.	TRBJ2-2	TRBD2	TGCGCCAGCAGCCGGGGACTAGCGCCGAACACCGGGGAGCTGTTTTTT	CASSRGLAPNTGELFF
TRBV11-2	15	.	TRBJ2-7	.	TGTGCCAGCCTACCCACTCAGGCGAGCTCCTACGAGCAGTACTTC	CASLPTQASSYEQYF
TRBV20-1	16	few	TRBJ2-7	TRBD2	TGCAGTGCTAGTAGGATCAGGACTAGCGATGATTACGAGCAGTACTTC	CSASRIRTSDDYEQYF
TRBV19	14	.	TRBJ2-7	TRBD2	TGTGCCAGTAGTATCGTGGGAGGGAGTCCTGAACAGTACTTC	CASSIVGGSPEQYF
TRBV18	12	few	TRBJ1-1	TRBD1	TGTGCCAGCTCACCACTCCAGGGGGGAGCTTTCTTT	CASSPLQGGAFF
TRBV7-9	15	.	TRBJ1-2	.	TGTGCCAGCAGCTTAGGAGGATCGGCGTTCTATGGCTACACCTTC	CASSLGGSAFYGYTF
TRBV15	15	.	TRBJ2-1	TRBD2	TGTGCCACCAGCAGAGAGTCTAGCGGATTAAGTGAGCAGTTCTTC	CATSRESSGLSEQFF
TRBV29-1	17	.	TRBJ2-7	.	TGCAGCGTTGAGGGGGGTGGCACGGCCCCAAACCCGTACGAGCAGTACTTC	CSVEGGGTAPNPYEQYF
TRBV7-9	19	once	TRBJ1-4	.	TGTGCCAGCAGCCCAACGCGGGCCAACGTTTTAGCAACTAATGAAAAACTGTTTTTT	CASSPTRANVLATNEKLFF
TRBV19	16	.	TRBJ1-2	.	TGTGCCAGTAGTATTTTGTCGGGCGGGCCTAACTATGGCTACACCTTC	CASSILSGGPNYGYTF
TRBV21-1	20	.	TRBJ2-1	.	TGTGCCAGCAGCAACGGGGACAGGGAACTAGCGGGAGGGAGGTACAATGAGCAGTTCTTC	CASSNGDRELAGGRYNEQFF
TRBV6-2/TRBV6-3	15	.	TRBJ2-7	TRBD2	TGTGCCAGCAGTTACTCACTAGCGTCGAGCTACGAGCAGTACTTC	CASSYSLASSYEQYF
TRBV7-8	16	.	TRBJ1-2	TRBD1	TGTGCCAGCAGCTTAGTCAGGGGGTCTTCTAACTATGGCTACACCTTC	CASSLVRGSSNYGYTF
TRBV2	12	.	TRBJ2-7	TRBD1	TGTGCCAGCAGGGCGACAGGGGGCGAAGCATACTTC	CASRATGGEAYF
TRBV3-1/TRBV3-2	14	.	TRBJ2-7	.	TGTGCCAGCAGCCTCCACGGTCCGTCCTACGAGCAGTACTTC	CASSLHGPSYEQYF
TRBV7-9	16	.	TRBJ2-3	.	TGTGCCAGCAGCTTAGGATTGGGCGGGGCGAGGGATACGCAGTATTTT	CASSLGLGGARDTQYF
TRBV4-1	17	.	TRBJ1-2	.	TGCGCCAGCAGCCAAGAAGGGAGGGGGGGTTGGAACTATGGCTACACCTTC	CASSQEGRGGWNYGYTF
TRBV12-3/TRBV12-4	13	.	TRBJ2-1	.	TGTGCCAGCAGTTTCGGGGTCATTGATGAGCAGTTCTTC	CASSFGVIDEQFF
TRBV4-1	15	.	TRBJ1-6	.	TGCGCCAGCACTCTTCGGAGGGAAGATAATTCACCCCTCCACTTT	CASTLRREDNSPLHF
TRBV6-5	16	.	TRBJ2-3	TRBD2	TGTGCCAGCAGTTCCCTGGCGGGAGTGTCTCCAGATACGCAGTATTTT	CASSSLAGVSPDTQYF
TRBV5-1	16	.	TRBJ2-1	TRBD2	TGCGCCAGCAGCCAGACTAGCGGAGCTACCTACAATGAGCAGTTCTTC	CASSQTSGATYNEQFF
TRBV15	15	.	TRBJ2-7	TRBD1	TGTGCCACCAGCAGAGATGGGGACAGAGCCTACGAGCAGTACTTC	CATSRDGDRAYEQYF
TRBV5-1	16	.	TRBJ2-5	TRBD1	TGCGCCAGCAGCTTGGCCACAGGGGTGGCTCAAGAGACCCAGTACTTC	CASSLATGVAQETQYF
TRBV6-5	15	.	TRBJ2-1	TRBD2	TGTGCCAGCAGCGTTAGCGGGAGGGCCTATAATGAGCAGTTCTTC	CASSVSGRAYNEQFF
TRBV19	16	.	TRBJ2-5	TRBD2	TGTGCCAGTAGTACCGGGACTAGCGGGAGACGGGAGACCCAGTACTTC	CASSTGTSGRRETQYF
TRBV2	16	.	TRBJ2-7	.	TGTGCCAGCAGTGCCCACGCCTTGCCGAGCTCCTACGAGCAGTACTTC	CASSAHALPSSYEQYF
TRBV5-6	14	.	TRBJ1-2	.	TGTGCCAGCAGCTTGGGAGGGGCGGGGTATGGCTACACCTTC	CASSLGGAGYGYTF
TRBV4-1	15	.	TRBJ2-4	TRBD1	TGCGCCAGCAGCCAAGGTCGACAGGGTGGAGGCATTCAGTACTTC	CASSQGRQGGGIQYF
TRBV19	13	.	TRBJ2-5	TRBD2	TGTGCCAGTAGCATAGCGGGAGAAGAGACCCAGTACTTC	CASSIAGEETQYF
TRBV28	14	.	TRBJ2-7	.	TGTGCCAGCAGTGGAGGTGGGTGGTCCTACGAGCAGTACTTC	CASSGGGWSYEQYF
TRBV4-1	18	.	TRBJ1-1	.	TGCGCCAGCAGCCAAGACATGGGCTTGGGCAGGGGTGGGACTGAAGCTTTCTTT	CASSQDMGLGRGGTEAFF
TRBV30	15	.	TRBJ2-1	.	TGTGCCTGGAATTCGTTCGGGGGTTCCTACAATGAGCAGTTCTTC	CAWNSFGGSYNEQFF
TRBV4-1	16	.	TRBJ2-3	.	TGCGCCAGCAGCCAAGAGGGGACTCCTAGCACAGATACGCAGTATTTT	CASSQEGTPSTDTQYF
TRBV7-9	15	.	TRBJ1-1	TRBD1	TGTGCCAGCTCCTTTCCGGGACAGGGGTTTACTGAAGCTTTCTTT	CASSFPGQGFTEAFF
TRBV5-5	16	.	TRBJ2-3	TRBD2	TGTGCCAGCAGCCCTTGGGGGGGCGGGAGGACAGATACGCAGTATTTT	CASSPWGGGRTDTQYF
TRBV15	14	.	TRBJ1-5	TRBD1	TGTGCCACCAGCGGGGACAGGGGCAATCAGCCCCAGCATTTT	CATSGDRGNQPQHF
TRBV27	13	.	TRBJ1-2	TRBD1	TGTGCCAGCAGTTTATCCCGACAGGGGCGCTACACCTTC	CASSLSRQGRYTF